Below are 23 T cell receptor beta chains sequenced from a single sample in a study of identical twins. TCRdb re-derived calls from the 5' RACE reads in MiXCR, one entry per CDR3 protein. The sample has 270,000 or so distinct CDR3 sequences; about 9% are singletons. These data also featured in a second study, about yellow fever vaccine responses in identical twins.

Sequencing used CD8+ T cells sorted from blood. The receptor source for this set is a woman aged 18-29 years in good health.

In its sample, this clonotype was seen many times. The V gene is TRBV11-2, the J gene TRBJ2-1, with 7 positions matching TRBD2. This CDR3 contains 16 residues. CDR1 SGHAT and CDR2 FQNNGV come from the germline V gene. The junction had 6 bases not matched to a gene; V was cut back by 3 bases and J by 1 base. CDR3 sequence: CASSFPREWSYNEQFF. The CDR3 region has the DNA TGTGCCAGCAGCTTTCCGCGGGAGTGGTCCTACAATGAGCAGTTCTTC.

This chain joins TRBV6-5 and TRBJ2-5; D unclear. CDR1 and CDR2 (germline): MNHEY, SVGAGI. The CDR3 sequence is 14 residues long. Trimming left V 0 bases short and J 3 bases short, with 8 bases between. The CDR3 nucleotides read TGTGCCAGCAGTTACTCGAGAAGTGAAGAGACCCAGTACTTC. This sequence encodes CASSYSRSEETQYF.

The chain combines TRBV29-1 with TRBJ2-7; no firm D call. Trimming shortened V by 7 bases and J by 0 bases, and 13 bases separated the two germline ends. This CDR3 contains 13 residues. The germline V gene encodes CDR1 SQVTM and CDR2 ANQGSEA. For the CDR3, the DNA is TGCAGCGGTTCGGACGGTAGCTCCTACGAGCAGTACTTC. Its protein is CSGSDGSSYEQYF.

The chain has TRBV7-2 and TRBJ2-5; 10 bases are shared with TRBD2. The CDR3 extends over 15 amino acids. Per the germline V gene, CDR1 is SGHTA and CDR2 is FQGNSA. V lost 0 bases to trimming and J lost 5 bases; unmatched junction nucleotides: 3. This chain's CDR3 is CASSLASGGLETQYF. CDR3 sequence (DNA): TGTGCCAGCAGCTTAGCTAGCGGGGGGTTGGAGACCCAGTACTTC.

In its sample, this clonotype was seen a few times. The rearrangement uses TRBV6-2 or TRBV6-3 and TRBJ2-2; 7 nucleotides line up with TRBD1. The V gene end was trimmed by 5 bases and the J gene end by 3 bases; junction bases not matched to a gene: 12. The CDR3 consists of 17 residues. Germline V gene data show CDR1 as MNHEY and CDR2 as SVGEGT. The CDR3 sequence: CASSRPDRVVDTGELFF. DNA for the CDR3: TGTGCCAGCAGTAGACCCGACAGGGTTGTCGACACCGGGGAGCTGTTTTTT.

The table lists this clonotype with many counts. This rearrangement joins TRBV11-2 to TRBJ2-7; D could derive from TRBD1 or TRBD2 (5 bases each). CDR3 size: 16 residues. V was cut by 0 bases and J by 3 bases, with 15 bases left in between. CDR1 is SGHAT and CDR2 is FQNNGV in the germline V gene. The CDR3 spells CASSLDLGLGDYEQYF. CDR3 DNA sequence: TGTGCCAGCAGCTTAGATCTAGGCCTGGGGGACTACGAGCAGTACTTC.

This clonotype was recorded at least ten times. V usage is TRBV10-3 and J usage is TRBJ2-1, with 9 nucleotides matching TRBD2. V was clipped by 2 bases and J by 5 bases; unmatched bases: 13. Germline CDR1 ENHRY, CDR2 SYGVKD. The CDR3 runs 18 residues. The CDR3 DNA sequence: TGTGCCATCAGTGAGGCTGTTGCGGGAGGGCCCACTGACAATGAGCAGTTCTTC. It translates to CAISEAVAGGPTDNEQFF.

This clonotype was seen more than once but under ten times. For the CDR3, the DNA is TGCAGTGCTAGAGGCCTCCTAACGGGCACTGAAGCTTTCTTT. This gives the protein CSARGLLTGTEAFF. The gene calls are TRBV20-1 and TRBJ1-1; D remains ambiguous. V shed 1 base and J shed 4 bases, with 13 bases lying between them. The germline gives CDR1 DFQATT, CDR2 SNEGSKA (reference sequence). The CDR3 contains 14 residues.

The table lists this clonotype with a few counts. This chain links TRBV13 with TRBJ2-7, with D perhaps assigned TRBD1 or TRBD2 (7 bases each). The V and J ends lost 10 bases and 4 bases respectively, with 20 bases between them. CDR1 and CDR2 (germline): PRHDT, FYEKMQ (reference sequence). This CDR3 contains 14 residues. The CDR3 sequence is CATTAGRGQYEQYF. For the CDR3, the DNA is TGTGCCACCACCGCTGGGAGGGGGCAGTACGAGCAGTACTTC.

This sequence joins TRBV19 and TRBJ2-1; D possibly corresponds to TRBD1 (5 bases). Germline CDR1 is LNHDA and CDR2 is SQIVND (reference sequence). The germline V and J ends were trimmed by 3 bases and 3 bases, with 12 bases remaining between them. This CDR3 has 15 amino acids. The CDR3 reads CASSIGQGSYNEQFF. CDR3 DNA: TGTGCCAGTAGTATTGGGCAGGGAAGCTACAATGAGCAGTTCTTC.

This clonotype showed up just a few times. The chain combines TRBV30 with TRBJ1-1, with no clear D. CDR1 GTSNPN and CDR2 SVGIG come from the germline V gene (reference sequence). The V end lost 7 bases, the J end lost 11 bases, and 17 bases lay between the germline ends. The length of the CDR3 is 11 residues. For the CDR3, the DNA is TGTGCCTTCACGTCGGGCCTCGGGGCTTTCTTT. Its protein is CAFTSGLGAFF.

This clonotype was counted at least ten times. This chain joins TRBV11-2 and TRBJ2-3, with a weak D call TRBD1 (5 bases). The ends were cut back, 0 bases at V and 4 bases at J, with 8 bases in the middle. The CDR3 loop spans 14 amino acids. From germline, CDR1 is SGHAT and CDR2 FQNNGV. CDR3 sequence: CASSLDPRADTQYF. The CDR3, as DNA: TGTGCCAGCAGCTTAGACCCCAGGGCAGATACGCAGTATTTT.

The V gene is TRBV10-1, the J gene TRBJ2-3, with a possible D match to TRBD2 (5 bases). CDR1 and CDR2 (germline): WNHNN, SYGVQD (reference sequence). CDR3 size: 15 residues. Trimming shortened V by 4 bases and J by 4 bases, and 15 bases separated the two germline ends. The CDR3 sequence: CASSVRAGGPDTQYF. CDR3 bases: TGCGCCAGCAGTGTAAGGGCAGGCGGGCCAGATACGCAGTATTTT.

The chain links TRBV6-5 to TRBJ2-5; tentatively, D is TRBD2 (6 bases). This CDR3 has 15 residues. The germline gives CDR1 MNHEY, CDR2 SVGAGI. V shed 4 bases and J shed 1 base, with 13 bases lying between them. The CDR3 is CASSSTGAGQETQYF. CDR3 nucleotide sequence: TGTGCCAGCAGTTCAACGGGAGCGGGCCAAGAGACCCAGTACTTC.

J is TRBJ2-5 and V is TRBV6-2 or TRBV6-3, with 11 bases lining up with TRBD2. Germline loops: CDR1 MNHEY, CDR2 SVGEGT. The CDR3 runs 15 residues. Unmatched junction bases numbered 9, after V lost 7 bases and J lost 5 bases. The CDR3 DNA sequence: TGTGCCAGCAAATCTACTAGCGGGAGATGGGAGACCCAGTACTTC. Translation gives CASKSTSGRWETQYF.

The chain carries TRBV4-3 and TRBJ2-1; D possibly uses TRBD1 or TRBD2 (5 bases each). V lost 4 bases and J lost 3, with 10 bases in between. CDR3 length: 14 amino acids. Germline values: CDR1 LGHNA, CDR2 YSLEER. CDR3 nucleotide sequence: TGCGCCAGCAGCCCCGGGGCGGGCTACAATGAGCAGTTCTTC. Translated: CASSPGAGYNEQFF.

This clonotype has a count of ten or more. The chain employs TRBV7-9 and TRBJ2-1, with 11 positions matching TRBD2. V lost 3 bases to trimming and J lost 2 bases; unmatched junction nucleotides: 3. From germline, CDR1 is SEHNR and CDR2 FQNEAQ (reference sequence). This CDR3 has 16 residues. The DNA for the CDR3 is TGTGCCAGCAGCTTCGGGACTAGCGGACCCTACAATGAGCAGTTCTTC. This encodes CASSFGTSGPYNEQFF.

The CDR3 spells CASSPVAGGGETQYF. For the CDR3, the DNA is TGTGCCAGCAGCCCTGTAGCGGGGGGCGGAGAGACCCAGTACTTC. The chain couples TRBV7-9 to TRBJ2-5, with 10 positions matching TRBD2. The V gene's germline CDR1 is SEHNR and CDR2 FQNEAQ (reference sequence). J was trimmed by 4 bases and V by 5 bases; bases with no gene match: 7. This CDR3 is 15 amino acids long.

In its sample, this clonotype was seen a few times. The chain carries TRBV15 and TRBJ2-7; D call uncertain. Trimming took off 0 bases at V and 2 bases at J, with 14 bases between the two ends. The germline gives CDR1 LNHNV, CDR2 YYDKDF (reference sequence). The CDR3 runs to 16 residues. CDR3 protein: CATSRDWGQETYEQYF. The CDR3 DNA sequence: TGTGCCACCAGCAGAGATTGGGGTCAGGAGACCTACGAGCAGTACTTC.

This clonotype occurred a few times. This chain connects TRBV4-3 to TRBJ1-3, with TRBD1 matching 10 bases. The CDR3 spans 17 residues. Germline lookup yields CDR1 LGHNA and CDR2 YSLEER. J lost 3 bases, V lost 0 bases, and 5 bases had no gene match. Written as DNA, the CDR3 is TGCGCCAGCAGCCAAGATCGGACAGGGGGGATTGGAAACACCATATATTTT. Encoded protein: CASSQDRTGGIGNTIYF.

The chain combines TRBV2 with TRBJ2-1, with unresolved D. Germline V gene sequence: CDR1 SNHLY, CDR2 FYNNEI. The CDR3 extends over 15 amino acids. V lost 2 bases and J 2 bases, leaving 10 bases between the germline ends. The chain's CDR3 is CASSEPMATYNEQFF. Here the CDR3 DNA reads TGTGCCAGCAGTGAACCCATGGCTACCTACAATGAGCAGTTCTTC.

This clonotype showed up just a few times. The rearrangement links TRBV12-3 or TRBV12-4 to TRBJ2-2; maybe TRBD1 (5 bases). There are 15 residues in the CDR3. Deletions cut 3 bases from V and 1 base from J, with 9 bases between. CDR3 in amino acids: CASSFGQGNTGELFF. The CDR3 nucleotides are TGTGCCAGCAGTTTTGGGCAGGGGAACACCGGGGAGCTGTTTTTT.

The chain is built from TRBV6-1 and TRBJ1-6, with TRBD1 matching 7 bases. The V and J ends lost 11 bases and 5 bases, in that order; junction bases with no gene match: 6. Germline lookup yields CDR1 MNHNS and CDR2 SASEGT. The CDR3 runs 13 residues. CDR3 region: CARGTANNSPLHF. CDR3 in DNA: TGTGCCCGAGGGACAGCGAATAATTCACCCCTCCACTTT.